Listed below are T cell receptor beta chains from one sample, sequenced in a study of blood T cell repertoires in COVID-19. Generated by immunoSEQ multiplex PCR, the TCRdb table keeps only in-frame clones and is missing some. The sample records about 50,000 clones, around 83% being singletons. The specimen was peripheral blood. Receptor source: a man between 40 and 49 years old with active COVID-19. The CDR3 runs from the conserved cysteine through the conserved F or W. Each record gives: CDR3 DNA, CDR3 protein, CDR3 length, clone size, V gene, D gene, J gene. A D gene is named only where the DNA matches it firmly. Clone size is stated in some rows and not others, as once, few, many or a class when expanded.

CDR3 DNA: TGTGCCAGCAGCGTAGTCGGGGAAGAAACGGATGAGCAGTTCTTC; CDR3 protein: CASSVVGEETDEQFF; CDR3 length: 15; clone size: .; V gene: TRBV9; D gene: .; J gene: TRBJ2-1
CDR3 DNA: TGTGCCAGCTCACCGGGACAGGGCTCTGAAGCTTTCTTT; CDR3 protein: CASSPGQGSEAFF; CDR3 length: 13; clone size: .; V gene: TRBV18; D gene: TRBD1; J gene: TRBJ1-1
CDR3 DNA: TGTGCCAGCAGTTTAGAGGGGGCCTCCTACAATGAGCAGTTCTTC; CDR3 protein: CASSLEGASYNEQFF; CDR3 length: 15; clone size: .; V gene: TRBV27; D gene: TRBD1; J gene: TRBJ2-1
CDR3 DNA: TGTGCCAGCGCGACCGGGACAGGGGGATTATACACTGAAGCTTTCTTT; CDR3 protein: CASATGTGGLYTEAFF; CDR3 length: 16; clone size: once; V gene: TRBV19; D gene: TRBD1; J gene: TRBJ1-1
CDR3 DNA: TGCGCCAGCACAACTAGCGGGAGTCTAGGCACAGATACGCAGTATTTT; CDR3 protein: CASTTSGSLGTDTQYF; CDR3 length: 16; clone size: .; V gene: TRBV5-1; D gene: TRBD2; J gene: TRBJ2-3
CDR3 DNA: TGTGCCAGCAGCTTAGCTGGACCGACAGGGTCCTACGAGCAGTACTTC; CDR3 protein: CASSLAGPTGSYEQYF; CDR3 length: 16; clone size: .; V gene: TRBV7-8; D gene: TRBD1; J gene: TRBJ2-7
CDR3 DNA: TGTGCCAGCAGCGGTGGACTAGGAACGGGTGAGCAGTTCTTC; CDR3 protein: CASSGGLGTGEQFF; CDR3 length: 14; clone size: .; V gene: TRBV9; D gene: TRBD2; J gene: TRBJ2-1
CDR3 DNA: TGTGCCAGCAGCCAAGTCGGAACTAGCGGGCAACTATACAATGAGCAGTTCTTC; CDR3 protein: CASSQVGTSGQLYNEQFF; CDR3 length: 18; clone size: .; V gene: TRBV4-2; D gene: TRBD2; J gene: TRBJ2-1
CDR3 DNA: TGTGCCAGCAGCGTAGGAGCGGGAGGGGGTCCGGAGACCCAGTACTTC; CDR3 protein: CASSVGAGGGPETQYF; CDR3 length: 16; clone size: .; V gene: TRBV9; D gene: TRBD2; J gene: TRBJ2-5
CDR3 DNA: TGTGCCAGCAGTTTAGGACAGCAGATCAATGAGCAGTTCTTC; CDR3 protein: CASSLGQQINEQFF; CDR3 length: 14; clone size: .; V gene: TRBV27; D gene: .; J gene: TRBJ2-1
CDR3 DNA: TGTGCCAGCAGCTTATGGTCCGGGGTTGAGGAGACCCAGTACTTC; CDR3 protein: CASSLWSGVEETQYF; CDR3 length: 15; clone size: .; V gene: TRBV13; D gene: .; J gene: TRBJ2-5
CDR3 DNA: TGTGCCAGCAGTGAAAGGCGGGTACCCTACGAGCAGTACTTC; CDR3 protein: CASSERRVPYEQYF; CDR3 length: 14; clone size: .; V gene: TRBV2; D gene: .; J gene: TRBJ2-7
CDR3 DNA: TGTGCCAGCAGCCCCGGAGACAGGGGGCGCCATGGCTACACCTTC; CDR3 protein: CASSPGDRGRHGYTF; CDR3 length: 15; clone size: .; V gene: TRBV9; D gene: TRBD1; J gene: TRBJ1-2
CDR3 DNA: TGTGCCAGCAGTTACTCCAACAGGGGGCTGGCTGAAGCTTTCTTT; CDR3 protein: CASSYSNRGLAEAFF; CDR3 length: 15; clone size: .; V gene: TRBV6-6; D gene: TRBD1; J gene: TRBJ1-1
CDR3 DNA: TGTGCCTGGAGGCGGGGGTACACCGGGGAGCTGTTTTTT; CDR3 protein: CAWRRGYTGELFF; CDR3 length: 13; clone size: .; V gene: TRBV30; D gene: TRBD2; J gene: TRBJ2-2
CDR3 DNA: TGTGCCAGCAGTTTCCCGCCCCTCGGGGAGACCCAGTACTTC; CDR3 protein: CASSFPPLGETQYF; CDR3 length: 14; clone size: .; V gene: TRBV28; D gene: .; J gene: TRBJ2-5
CDR3 DNA: TGTGCCAGCAGACTTTTTTCCGGGAACACTGAAGCTTTCTTT; CDR3 protein: CASRLFSGNTEAFF; CDR3 length: 14; clone size: .; V gene: TRBV3-1/TRBV3-2; D gene: .; J gene: TRBJ1-1
CDR3 DNA: TGCGCCAGCAGCCAAGGACAGGATTTCTCCTACGAGCAGTACTTC; CDR3 protein: CASSQGQDFSYEQYF; CDR3 length: 15; clone size: .; V gene: TRBV4-1; D gene: .; J gene: TRBJ2-7
CDR3 DNA: TGTGCCAGCAGTTTATCTTGGGCAGCCATTTCTGGAAACACCATATATTTT; CDR3 protein: CASSLSWAAISGNTIYF; CDR3 length: 17; clone size: .; V gene: TRBV28; D gene: .; J gene: TRBJ1-3
CDR3 DNA: TGTGCCAGCAGGGGGACTAGCGTTTGGACCCAGTACTTC; CDR3 protein: CASRGTSVWTQYF; CDR3 length: 13; clone size: once; V gene: TRBV12-3/TRBV12-4; D gene: TRBD2; J gene: TRBJ2-5
CDR3 DNA: TGCGCCAGCAGCTTGAGCCGCGGGGGTGAGCAGTTCTTC; CDR3 protein: CASSLSRGGEQFF; CDR3 length: 13; clone size: .; V gene: TRBV5-1; D gene: TRBD2; J gene: TRBJ2-1
CDR3 DNA: TGTGCCAGCAGTGAACTTTGGACGGGGAGTTACAATGAGCAGTTCTTC; CDR3 protein: CASSELWTGSYNEQFF; CDR3 length: 16; clone size: once; V gene: TRBV6-1; D gene: .; J gene: TRBJ2-1
CDR3 DNA: TGTGCCAGCAGTTACGGTCCCGGGACAGGGCGACATGAAGCTTTCTTT; CDR3 protein: CASSYGPGTGRHEAFF; CDR3 length: 16; clone size: .; V gene: TRBV6-6; D gene: TRBD1; J gene: TRBJ1-1
CDR3 DNA: TGTGCCAGCAGTTTAAACAGAGCTGGGGCCAACGTCCTGACTTTC; CDR3 protein: CASSLNRAGANVLTF; CDR3 length: 15; clone size: .; V gene: TRBV27; D gene: .; J gene: TRBJ2-6
CDR3 DNA: TGTGCCAGCAGTTTCTTCCGGGGATACACAGATACGCAGTATTTT; CDR3 protein: CASSFFRGYTDTQYF; CDR3 length: 15; clone size: .; V gene: TRBV28; D gene: .; J gene: TRBJ2-3
CDR3 DNA: TGTGCCAGCTCACTCCGTGACCAGGGGGCGTCCGGCGAGCAGTACTTC; CDR3 protein: CASSLRDQGASGEQYF; CDR3 length: 16; clone size: .; V gene: TRBV18; D gene: TRBD1; J gene: TRBJ2-7
CDR3 DNA: TGTGCCAGCAGCCCCGGGACAGAATACAATGAGCAGTTCTTC; CDR3 protein: CASSPGTEYNEQFF; CDR3 length: 14; clone size: once; V gene: TRBV7-7; D gene: TRBD1; J gene: TRBJ2-1
CDR3 DNA: TGTGCCAGTAGTCAGAGTTCGGGTTGGGGGGGCACGCAGTATTTT; CDR3 protein: CASSQSSGWGGTQYF; CDR3 length: 15; clone size: .; V gene: TRBV19; D gene: .; J gene: TRBJ2-3
CDR3 DNA: TGTGCCAGCAGTGAGAGCGGACAAGAGACCCAGTACTTC; CDR3 protein: CASSESGQETQYF; CDR3 length: 13; clone size: .; V gene: TRBV12-3/TRBV12-4; D gene: .; J gene: TRBJ2-5
CDR3 DNA: TGCGCCAGCAGCTTGGCGGGACAGGGGCCCACCGGGGAGCTGTTTTTT; CDR3 protein: CASSLAGQGPTGELFF; CDR3 length: 16; clone size: once; V gene: TRBV5-1; D gene: TRBD1; J gene: TRBJ2-2
CDR3 DNA: TGTGCCTGTGAAGGACAGGAGAGGTATGGAAACACCATATATTTT; CDR3 protein: CACEGQERYGNTIYF; CDR3 length: 15; clone size: .; V gene: TRBV21-1; D gene: .; J gene: TRBJ1-3
CDR3 DNA: TGTGCCAGCAGCCCATCAATTAGAGACAGGTCCTGGGAATCAAACACCATATATTTT; CDR3 protein: CASSPSIRDRSWESNTIYF; CDR3 length: 19; clone size: few; V gene: TRBV7-9; D gene: .; J gene: TRBJ1-3
CDR3 DNA: TGTGCCAGCAGAGCGGGAGGGCTGGGCACAGATACGCAGTATTTT; CDR3 protein: CASRAGGLGTDTQYF; CDR3 length: 15; clone size: .; V gene: TRBV6-4; D gene: TRBD2; J gene: TRBJ2-3
CDR3 DNA: TGTGCCACCAGCAGGGCTAGCGGGAGTGCCTACAATGAGCAGTTCTTC; CDR3 protein: CATSRASGSAYNEQFF; CDR3 length: 16; clone size: .; V gene: TRBV15; D gene: TRBD2; J gene: TRBJ2-1
CDR3 DNA: TGTGCCAGCTCTAGCGGGAGGGGCACAGATACGCAGTATTTT; CDR3 protein: CASSSGRGTDTQYF; CDR3 length: 14; clone size: .; V gene: TRBV3-1/TRBV3-2; D gene: TRBD2; J gene: TRBJ2-3
CDR3 DNA: TGCGCCAGCAGCTTGGGCGGGAGATTAGATACGCAGTATTTT; CDR3 protein: CASSLGGRLDTQYF; CDR3 length: 14; clone size: .; V gene: TRBV5-1; D gene: TRBD2; J gene: TRBJ2-3
CDR3 DNA: TGTGCCAGCAGTGAAGTAGGCAGGGCCGGTGTTGATTCACCCCTCCACTTT; CDR3 protein: CASSEVGRAGVDSPLHF; CDR3 length: 17; clone size: once; V gene: TRBV25-1; D gene: .; J gene: TRBJ1-6
CDR3 DNA: TGTGCCAGCGAAAAACGAAGGGGGATGACTGGGGAGACCCAGTACTTC; CDR3 protein: CASEKRRGMTGETQYF; CDR3 length: 16; clone size: .; V gene: TRBV2; D gene: .; J gene: TRBJ2-5
CDR3 DNA: TGCGCCAGCAGCCAGACTAGCGGGAGGATGGGGAGTGGCACAGATACGCAGTATTTT; CDR3 protein: CASSQTSGRMGSGTDTQYF; CDR3 length: 19; clone size: .; V gene: TRBV4-1; D gene: TRBD2; J gene: TRBJ2-3
CDR3 DNA: TGTGCCAGCAGCTACCAGACTAGCGGGAGCTACGAGCAGTACTTC; CDR3 protein: CASSYQTSGSYEQYF; CDR3 length: 15; clone size: .; V gene: TRBV6-5; D gene: TRBD2; J gene: TRBJ2-7
CDR3 DNA: TGTGCCAGCAGTCCCCGGGGGAGGGTTGGCTACACCTTC; CDR3 protein: CASSPRGRVGYTF; CDR3 length: 13; clone size: .; V gene: TRBV6-6; D gene: .; J gene: TRBJ1-2
CDR3 DNA: TGTGCCAGCAGCCCGACACAGGGATCTAATTCACCCCTCCACTTT; CDR3 protein: CASSPTQGSNSPLHF; CDR3 length: 15; clone size: .; V gene: TRBV7-9; D gene: .; J gene: TRBJ1-6
CDR3 DNA: TGTGCCAGCAGCCCCGGGAGGGGCTACACCTTC; CDR3 protein: CASSPGRGYTF; CDR3 length: 11; clone size: .; V gene: TRBV3-1/TRBV3-2; D gene: .; J gene: TRBJ1-2
CDR3 DNA: TGTGCCAGTAGCCTTTTCAGCTCCTACAATGAGCAGTTCTTC; CDR3 protein: CASSLFSSYNEQFF; CDR3 length: 14; clone size: .; V gene: TRBV19; D gene: .; J gene: TRBJ2-1
CDR3 DNA: TGTGCCAGCGGACAGGGGACCGAGCAGTACTTC; CDR3 protein: CASGQGTEQYF; CDR3 length: 11; clone size: .; V gene: TRBV5-6; D gene: TRBD1; J gene: TRBJ2-7
CDR3 DNA: TGTGCCAGCAGTGAAGCGGCGGGAGGGCCCGGGGAGCTGTTTTTT; CDR3 protein: CASSEAAGGPGELFF; CDR3 length: 15; clone size: .; V gene: TRBV6-1; D gene: TRBD2; J gene: TRBJ2-2
CDR3 DNA: TGTGCCAGCAGTTTCGTCCAGGGATCTAGGGGCGAGCAGTACTTC; CDR3 protein: CASSFVQGSRGEQYF; CDR3 length: 15; clone size: .; V gene: TRBV28; D gene: .; J gene: TRBJ2-7
CDR3 DNA: TGTGCCAGCAGTTTCACAGGGGTCAATGAGCAGTTCTTC; CDR3 protein: CASSFTGVNEQFF; CDR3 length: 13; clone size: .; V gene: TRBV12-3/TRBV12-4; D gene: TRBD1; J gene: TRBJ2-1
CDR3 DNA: TGTGCCAGCAGTCCGGGACAGGGCGGGGAGACCCAGTACTTC; CDR3 protein: CASSPGQGGETQYF; CDR3 length: 14; clone size: .; V gene: TRBV27; D gene: TRBD1; J gene: TRBJ2-5
CDR3 DNA: TGTGCCAGCAGCCCACAGGGGGGAACAACTAATGAAAAACTGTTTTTT; CDR3 protein: CASSPQGGTTNEKLFF; CDR3 length: 16; clone size: .; V gene: TRBV3-1/TRBV3-2; D gene: TRBD1; J gene: TRBJ1-4
CDR3 DNA: TGTGCCAGCAGTAAGACAGGGACTGGGGCCAACGTCCTGACTTTC; CDR3 protein: CASSKTGTGANVLTF; CDR3 length: 15; clone size: .; V gene: TRBV27; D gene: TRBD1; J gene: TRBJ2-6
CDR3 DNA: TGTGCCAGCAGCCAGGTTATACAGGGTTCGGGCTACACCTTC; CDR3 protein: CASSQVIQGSGYTF; CDR3 length: 14; clone size: .; V gene: TRBV4-2; D gene: .; J gene: TRBJ1-2
CDR3 DNA: TGTGCCAGCAGTTCCCCTTCCAGACAACATAGCAATCAGCCCCAGCATTTT; CDR3 protein: CASSSPSRQHSNQPQHF; CDR3 length: 17; clone size: .; V gene: TRBV28; D gene: .; J gene: TRBJ1-5
CDR3 DNA: TGTGCCAGCAGTTTATCAGGGGAGCTGTTTTTT; CDR3 protein: CASSLSGELFF; CDR3 length: 11; clone size: .; V gene: TRBV28; D gene: .; J gene: TRBJ2-2
CDR3 DNA: TGTGCCAGCAACTGGGACAGGGAGGGTGAAGCTTTCTTT; CDR3 protein: CASNWDREGEAFF; CDR3 length: 13; clone size: .; V gene: TRBV2; D gene: TRBD1; J gene: TRBJ1-1
CDR3 DNA: TGTGCCACCAGCGGAGGACTAGCGTCAAACACCGGGGAGCTGTTTTTT; CDR3 protein: CATSGGLASNTGELFF; CDR3 length: 16; clone size: .; V gene: TRBV15; D gene: TRBD2; J gene: TRBJ2-2
CDR3 DNA: TGTGCCTGGGACCCCTCGACAGGGGGCTATAGCGAGCAGTACTTC; CDR3 protein: CAWDPSTGGYSEQYF; CDR3 length: 15; clone size: .; V gene: TRBV30; D gene: TRBD1; J gene: TRBJ2-7